A single TCR beta chain is shown here with its context. This clonotype was recorded a few times. Its antigen is currently not known. No qualities accompany the bases; no much larger clone lies one base away. The sample's time point, from its label and the paper: patch test 2, 6 weeks after DPC sensitization. The meaning of the sample's treatment or condition label: therapeutic diphenylcyclopropenone sensitization with weekly scalp DPC. Blood at each patch-test visit was drawn before the patch test was applied. Eligible patients were aged 18 to 70, diagnosed with alopecia, deemed suitable for DPC therapy, and excluded if pregnant. Total RNA was extracted from unfractionated whole blood collected in Tempus Blood RNA tubes. The germline V gene (reference sequence) specifies GTSNPN as CDR1 and SVGIG as CDR2. The CDR3, cysteine through phenylalanine, is 17 amino acids long. CDR3 DNA is the only sequence kept; it has 51 bases, read in frame from the first base. V sheds 0 bases and J sheds 8 bases, leaving 23 bases between their ends.

The sample comes from a study of human T cells and chemical hapten exposure (dated by TCRdb to 2020 to 2023). A note on the overall study: For sensitization, 2% DPC in acetone was applied to a roughly 2 cm by roughly 2 cm area of upper inner arm skin. Patients additionally received weekly therapeutic DPC doses to the scalp throughout the approximately 25-week study period. Patch tests used Finn chambers with 0.01% DPC on the upper back, scored after 6 days by International Contact Dermatitis Research Group standards. Most of the patients in the cohort were female, and the cohort covered alopecia areata with under or over 50% scalp involvement, alopecia totalis and alopecia universalis. Libraries were pooled for sequencing, and per-sample TCR yields varied mainly because of small differences in library volumes within the pool. The study tracked peripheral blood TCR repertoire changes in vivo during primary and secondary sensitization to the hapten diphenylcyclopropenone (DPC) in alopecia patients. Blood was sampled from patients pre-sensitization (week 0) and at 2, 6 and about 24 weeks after DPC sensitization. Blood for TCR sequencing was provided by twenty-nine alopecia patients at one to four time points (pre-sensitization, 2, 6 and 24 weeks).

The library was obtained by RACE. These reads were obtained on a NextSeq 500. During library preparation, unique molecular identifiers were attached to individual cDNA molecules so that TCRs could be counted in a quantitative, reproducible way. Both TCR alpha and TCR beta chains were sequenced from each blood RNA sample. On the authors' methods: A median of roughly 99,000 TCRs per sample was observed, with a range of about 20,000 to 750,000. The Decombinator software suite was used to annotate V, J and CDR3 in the TCR reads. To make PS versus PT1 abundance plots, every sample was subsampled to the same number of TCRs (28,000). TCRs were defined as expanded if absent before sensitization and observed at least eight times at the 2-week time point. TCRdb handled the public reads itself, with Q25 trimming in fastp and clone calling in MiXCR, and kept productive beta chains. Every CDR3 protein is listed once, alongside the most common genes and DNA of its rows. The V and J calls here are based on TCRdb, not the publication. The sample data list 80,000 to 95,000 distinct CDR3 sequences, and about 10% of these were observed just once. Of the sample, roughly 2% is held by the ten largest clones.

Paper-wide results and their limitations: A positive correlation was found between the number of PT1 expanded TCRs and patch test score, with significance reached at thresholds 8, 16 and 32 but not 4. Alopecia, a presumed autoimmune disease, was present in all patients, so the immune response of the patients might differ from that of healthy individuals. DPC sensitization did not change how many TCRs were above 1 in 1000 frequency, and no evidence was found of alterations in global repertoire structure. Repeated subsampling changed both the strength of the expansion versus patch-test correlation and the threshold at which the correlation became significant. Significantly more large CDR3 similarity clusters were formed by expanded TCRs than by pre-sensitization or healthy control sets, consistent with antigen-driven responses.

Specimen: whole blood, collected in connection with sensitization to the hapten diphenylcyclopropenone (DPC). The sequence derives from a man aged 40-49 years with alopecia areata. Some clones in this sample may be carry-over from other donors' samples. The chain couples TRBV30 to TRBJ1-5; confidence is insufficient to name the D gene. The CDR3 region has the sequence CAWSVGFTGNILEPQHF. The DNA sequence follows: TGTGCCTGGAGTGTAGGTTTTACGGGGAATATCCTCGAGCCCCAGCATTTT.